This is a list of T cell receptor beta chains from one sample in a study of T cells in Graves' hyperthyroidism and ophthalmopathy. TCRdb redid the calling of the multiplex PCR reads with MiXCR, one entry per CDR3 protein. Here the sample spans some 92,000 distinct CDR3 sequences, roughly 40% being singletons. Sequenced sample: peripheral blood or thyroid tissue (not recorded which). The receptor set was obtained from a woman aged 30 to 39 with Graves' hyperthyroidism. Both conserved end residues are part of each CDR3. A D gene is named only where the DNA matches it firmly. Not every row has a clone size; where given, it reads once, few, many or a size class.

J,size,V,D,DNA,CDR3
TRBJ1-5,many,TRBV28,.,TGTGCCAGCAGTACTAATGGCAATCAGCCCCAGCATTTT,CASSTNGNQPQHF
TRBJ2-1,.,TRBV7-9,.,TGTGCCAGCAGCTTAGGTCGAGTCAACAATGAGCAGTTCTTC,CASSLGRVNNEQFF
TRBJ1-4,many,TRBV5-1,TRBD1,TGCGCCAGCAGTTCAGGGGGCGCGGGTGAAAAACTGTTTTTT,CASSSGGAGEKLFF
TRBJ2-3,few,TRBV20-1,TRBD2,TGCAGTGCTCCTCTCACCTTAGCGGGAGGACACACAGATACGCAGTATTTT,CSAPLTLAGGHTDTQYF
TRBJ2-5,many,TRBV28,TRBD2,TGTGCCAGCAGCCTAGGGTGGGGGCCTCCGGGACTAGAGAGCGAGACCCAGTACTTC,CASSLGWGPPGLESETQYF
TRBJ1-2,many,TRBV7-2,.,TGTGCCAGCAGCTCCCGAATGGGGGGAGGCTACACCTTC,CASSSRMGGGYTF
TRBJ2-7,many,TRBV19,.,TGTGCCTCCTGGGCGGGGAACGAGCAGTACTTC,CASWAGNEQYF
TRBJ2-7,many,TRBV6-1,TRBD2,TGTGCCAGCAGTTTTACCCTCCCGCAAGCGGGAGGCGAGCAGTACTTC,CASSFTLPQAGGEQYF
TRBJ1-1,.,TRBV9,TRBD1,TGTGCCAGCAGCGTAGGGACAGGGGCCGGAGCTTTCTTT,CASSVGTGAGAFF
TRBJ2-3,many,TRBV20-1,.,TGCAGTGCGAGCACAGATACGCAGTATTTT,CSASTDTQYF
TRBJ1-1,many,TRBV12-3/TRBV12-4,.,TGTGCCAGCAACCGGGGCCTGGAAACTGAAGCTTTCTTT,CASNRGLETEAFF
TRBJ2-2,many,TRBV7-9,.,TGTGCCAGCAGCCGGGCCCAGGGGACCGGGGAGCTGTTTTTT,CASSRAQGTGELFF
TRBJ2-5,.,TRBV10-3,.,TGTGCCATCAGTGAGCGGGTGAGGAGCCAAGAGACCCAGTACTTC,CAISERVRSQETQYF
TRBJ2-7,once,TRBV7-9,TRBD2,TGTGCCAGCAGCGGGTTAGCGGGAGCCCGTTTGGAGCAGTACTTC,CASSGLAGARLEQYF
TRBJ1-5,many,TRBV15,.,TGTGCCACCAGCATCATGGGCCAAAATCAGCCCCAGCATTTT,CATSIMGQNQPQHF
TRBJ2-5,medium-sized,TRBV7-2,TRBD1,TGTGCCAGCAGCCCTCTGGACAGGGGAGAGACCCAGTACTTC,CASSPLDRGETQYF
TRBJ2-7,.,TRBV19,.,TGTGCCAGTAGTTTCGGGTTCGACTACGAGCAGTACTTC,CASSFGFDYEQYF
TRBJ1-4,many,TRBV19,.,TGTGCCAGTAGTATGGGTGAAAAACTGTTTTTT,CASSMGEKLFF
TRBJ2-7,many,TRBV3-1,.,TGTGCCAGCAGCCACCATGGAGACTCCCGCTACGAGCAGTACTTC,CASSHHGDSRYEQYF
TRBJ1-2,.,TRBV25-1,.,TGTGCCAGCAGTGCTGGAGGACAGACCTACACCTTC,CASSAGGQTYTF
TRBJ2-7,many,TRBV6-6,.,TGTGCCATCGGTGGGGATGCCTACGAGCAGTACTTC,CAIGGDAYEQYF
TRBJ2-7,many,TRBV2,.,TGTGCCAGCATCCCCAAGACAGGAAACGTCGAGCAGTACTTC,CASIPKTGNVEQYF
TRBJ1-5,many,TRBV12-3/TRBV12-4,.,TGTGCCAGCAGTCGTCGGGCTAGCAATCAGCCCCAGCATTTT,CASSRRASNQPQHF
TRBJ1-1,once,TRBV12-3/TRBV12-4,.,TGTGCCAGCAGTCCATCCGGGACAAAAGCTTTCTTT,CASSPSGTKAFF
TRBJ2-7,many,TRBV10-3,.,TGTGCCACCAAGCAAGAGGGATACGAGCAGTACTTC,CATKQEGYEQYF
TRBJ2-5,many,TRBV5-8,TRBD2,TGTGCCAGCAGCTTGGTGCTAGCGGGAACAGAGACCCAGTACTTC,CASSLVLAGTETQYF
TRBJ1-2,many,TRBV7-9,.,TGTGCCAGCAGCTCAGGTGGCAGGGTATATGGCTACACCTTC,CASSSGGRVYGYTF
TRBJ2-7,many,TRBV13,.,TGTGCCAGCAGCACTGGGGGTCGTGGTGCCTACGAGCAGTACTTC,CASSTGGRGAYEQYF
TRBJ2-5,many,TRBV24-1,.,TGTGCCACCAGTGACCAAGGACCGTACCAAGAGACCCAGTACTTC,CATSDQGPYQETQYF
TRBJ2-5,.,TRBV20-1,TRBD1,TGCAGTGCACGGACAGGGGTGAGAGAGACCCAGTACTTC,CSARTGVRETQYF
TRBJ2-7,many,TRBV25-1,.,TGTGCCAGCAACGGGGGGCAGGGAAATTTGAACGAGCAGTACTTC,CASNGGQGNLNEQYF
TRBJ1-5,once,TRBV7-6,.,TGTGCCAGCAGCTTAGGCGAGATAGAGCCCCAGCATTTT,CASSLGEIEPQHF
TRBJ2-7,many,TRBV5-1,TRBD1,TGCGCCAGCAGCTTTACAGGGGTAGCCGAGCAGTACTTC,CASSFTGVAEQYF
TRBJ2-1,.,TRBV5-1,.,TGCGCCAGCAGCTCTTACTACAATGAGCAGTTCTTC,CASSSYYNEQFF
TRBJ2-3,many,TRBV5-4,TRBD2,TGTGCCAGCAGCTTCGGGACTAGCGGGAGTAGTACGCAGTATTTT,CASSFGTSGSSTQYF